One TCR beta chain is described in this entry. Its matching antigen is unknown. This sample was included in a study of T-cell reconstitution after alpha-beta-depleted transplantation in children. Unique molecular identifiers were used in preparing the TCRbeta library. TCRdb re-derived calls from the PCR reads in MiXCR, one entry per CDR3 protein. The data hold roughly 220,000 distinct CDR3 sequences, with approximately 8.4% observed a single time. This CDR3 has 14 residues. V was pared by 6 bases and J by 8 bases, with 10 bases of the junction left unmatched. Study-wide results and caveats: Reportedly, roughly two months post-transplant, alpha-beta T cells arose from several hundred expanded graft clones. From surviving recipient T cells and thymic progenitors came the high day-60 TCRbeta diversity observed in some patients.

The chain uses TRBV12-3 or TRBV12-4 and TRBJ1-2; 9 bases fit TRBD1. The sequences come from PBMCs, mostly from graft donor cells, collected 360 days after TCRalphabeta/CD19-depleted stem cell transplant. The sequence came from a male patient between 2 and 10 years old who had a stem cell transplant for acute myeloid leukemia, so the T cells may come from the graft donor. The CDR3 DNA reads as TGTGCCAGCAGCCCGGCACAGGGGGCTGGGGGCTACACCTTC. The encoded protein is CASSPAQGAGGYTF.